This TCR beta chain is drawn from a study of human T cells and chemical hapten exposure (dated by TCRdb to the early 2020s). As for the study more broadly: For sensitization, 2% DPC in acetone was applied to a 2 cm by 2 cm area of upper inner arm skin. Blood for TCR sequencing was provided by twenty-nine alopecia patients at one to four time points (pre-sensitization, 2, 6 and 24 weeks). Patient blood was sampled pre-sensitization (week 0) and at 2, 6 and about 24 weeks after DPC sensitization. Patch tests used Finn chambers with 0.01% DPC on the upper back, scored after 6 days by International Contact Dermatitis Research Group standards. In alopecia patients, the study followed how the peripheral blood TCR repertoire changed in vivo over primary and secondary sensitization to diphenylcyclopropenone (DPC), a hapten. Most of the patients in the cohort were female, and the cohort covered alopecia areata with under or over 50% scalp involvement, alopecia totalis and alopecia universalis. Throughout the study period of about 23 weeks, patients also received therapeutic DPC doses to the scalp every week. Libraries were pooled for sequencing, and per-sample TCR yields varied mainly because of small differences in library volumes within the pool. Beyond this particular receptor, the publication reports: Expanded TCRs formed significantly more large CDR3 similarity clusters than pre-sensitization or healthy control sets, consistent with antigen-driven responses. Repeated subsampling changed both the strength of the expansion versus patch-test correlation and the threshold at which that correlation became significant. DPC sensitization did not change how many TCRs were above 1 in 1000 frequency, and no evidence was found of alterations in global repertoire structure. Alopecia, a presumed autoimmune disease, was present in all patients, so the immune response of the patients might differ from that of healthy individuals. Patch test score correlated positively with the number of PT1 expanded TCRs, reaching significance at thresholds 8, 16 and 32 but not at 4.

The V end loses 3 bases and the J end loses 1 base, and a stretch of 7 bases separates them. Based on the germline V gene, the CDR1 and CDR2 sequences are MDHEN and SYDVKM. The CDR3 contains 13 residues, cysteine and phenylalanine counted. Here the CDR3 DNA is all that survives: 39 bases in frame from base 1. Library creation used RACE. The sequencing machine was a NextSeq 500. During library preparation, unique molecular identifiers were attached to individual cDNA molecules so that TCRs could be counted in a quantitative, reproducible way. Each blood RNA sample was used to sequence both TCR alpha and TCR beta chains. The paper's data handling went like this. A median of about 87,000 TCRs per sample was observed, with a range of about 23,224 to 690,600. The Decombinator software suite was used to annotate V, J and CDR3 in the TCR reads. For PS versus PT1 abundance plots, all samples were subsampled to the same number of TCRs (28,000). TCRs were defined as expanded if absent before sensitization and observed at least eight times at the 2-week time point. The public sequencing data were trimmed at Q25 with fastp and processed into clonotypes with MiXCR by TCRdb, which kept only in-frame beta chains. Every entry covers one CDR3 protein and lists the most common genes and DNA from its rows. What appears here as the V and J calls and clone size reflects TCRdb's work, not the paper's. The sample data list some 88,000 distinct CDR3 sequences, and roughly 9.6% of these were observed just once. The leading ten clones occupy less than 2.5% of the sample.

Read against the paper, the sample's time point label means: patch test 2, 6 weeks after DPC sensitization. This sample's treatment or condition label indicates: therapeutic diphenylcyclopropenone sensitization with weekly scalp DPC. At every patch-test visit, the blood draw took place before the patch test was put on. Eligible patients were aged 18 to 70, diagnosed with alopecia, deemed suitable for DPC therapy, and excluded if pregnant. Total RNA was extracted from unfractionated whole blood that had been collected in Tempus Blood RNA tubes. This clonotype was seen a handful of times. Its specific antigen is unknown. No base quality values were provided; no much bigger clone lies one nucleotide off.

The sequence derives from a man in his forties or fifties with alopecia areata. Some clones in this sample may be carry-over from other donors' samples. The sequencing here drew on whole blood, taken in connection with sensitization to the hapten diphenylcyclopropenone (DPC). The chain was built from TRBV28 and TRBJ2-7; TRBD2 could be the D gene, as 5 bases match. DNA sequence: TGTGCCAGCAGTTTCCGGGGTTCCTACGAGCAGTACTTC. Its protein product is CASSFRGSYEQYF.